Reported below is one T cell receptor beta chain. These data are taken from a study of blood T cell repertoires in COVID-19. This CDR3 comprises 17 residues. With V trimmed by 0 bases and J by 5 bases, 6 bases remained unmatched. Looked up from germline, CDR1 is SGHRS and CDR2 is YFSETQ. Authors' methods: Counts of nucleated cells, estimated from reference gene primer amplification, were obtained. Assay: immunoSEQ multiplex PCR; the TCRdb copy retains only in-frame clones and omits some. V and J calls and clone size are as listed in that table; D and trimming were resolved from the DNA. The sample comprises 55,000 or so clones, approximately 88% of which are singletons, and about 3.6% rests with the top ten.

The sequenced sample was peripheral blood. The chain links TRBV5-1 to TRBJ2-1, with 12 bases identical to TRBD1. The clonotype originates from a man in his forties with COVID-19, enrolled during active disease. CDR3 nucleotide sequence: TGCGCCAGCAGCTTGGGCTGGGACAGGGGGCTTAACAATGAGCAGTTCTTC. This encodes CASSLGWDRGLNNEQFF. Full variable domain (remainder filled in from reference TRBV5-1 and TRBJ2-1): KAGVTQTPRYLIKTRGQQVTLSCSPISGHRSVSWYQQTPGQGLQFLFEYFSETQRNKGNFPGRFSGRQFSNSRSEMNVSTLELGDSALYLCASSLGWDRGLNNEQFFGPGTRLTVL.